This T cell receptor beta chain was sequenced for a study of cytomegalovirus exposure and HLA in healthy donors (dated by TCRdb to about 2017). About the full investigation: An earlier analysis of approximately 600 of the donors reported approximately 290 Gb of sequence data and approximately 110 million unique TCR beta sequences from 150 million to 200 million T cells. Roughly 5 DR-DQ haplotypes were treated as single units for association and clustering because of strong linkage in the cohort. The genetic ancestry cluster associated with self-reported Caucasian donors included 81% of the approximately 430 genotyped donors. HLA typing included class I and class II loci at four-digit resolution. High-throughput TCR immunosequencing, statistical association of individual TCRs with disease status, and machine learning were combined to predict cytomegalovirus infection status. All discovery cohort repertoires had been generated on a single sequencing platform. Among several hundred genotyped donors of the cohort, an average of approximately 240,000 unique TCR beta nucleotide sequences was sequenced per donor, of which roughly 18% were non-productive. About 300 gigabases of sequencing data and tens of millions of unique TCR sequences were included in an early release covering 550 to 650 HLA-typed donors. Alongside the repertoire data, information on donor age, sex, ethnicity and CMV serostatus was compiled. In an earlier analysis of 587 of the donors, high-throughput TCR beta sequencing was used to judge whether each TCR beta V gene segment behaved as functional or pseudogenic. The study profiled the T cell repertoires of hundreds of subjects by immunosequencing and related them to cytomegalovirus serostatus. Along with the 666-subject first cohort, a separate validation cohort of over 90 different subjects was used. In a later analysis, previously published TCR beta repertoires from fewer than 750 donors were re-analyzed and high-resolution HLA genotyping was added so that TCR occurrence patterns could be studied. Rather than drawing on any new phenotypic data, the later analysis identified candidate immune exposures from TCR beta sequences and the way those sequences occurred across donors. The aim of the study was to test whether cataloging public T cell receptors could identify signatures of past pathogen exposure. The number of typed donors differed by locus: about 629-630 for A, B, C, DRB1 and DQB1; some 540 for DQA1; around 610 for DPA1; and around 470 for DPB1. A later genetic analysis took genome-wide SNP genotypes for about 55% of the 666 donors and used that subset as a discovery cohort.

The cohort consisted of 670 or so healthy bone marrow donors. At the time of sampling, all cohort members were nominally healthy, though unrecorded immune exposures were likely present. The donor was CMV seronegative and was included in the group of several hundred seronegative cohort members. Each donor provided a peripheral blood sample, and peripheral blood mononuclear cells were used for TCR beta sequencing. The Qiagen DNeasy Blood Extraction Kit was used to extract genomic DNA from the blood cell samples. What the authors observed across the whole study: In a later analysis, the rate of TCR association differed among HLA loci, with DRB1 alleles having the most associated TCRs and HLA-C alleles having the fewest. The study gave a list of around 170 TCR beta chains associated with cytomegalovirus. A few of the identified cytomegalovirus-associated TCR beta chains were confirmed in vitro to be specific for cytomegalovirus antigens. A further reported finding was that TCR beta sequences accurately predicted the HLA-A and HLA-B alleles for most subjects in the first cohort. A later analysis associated 15,000 to 20,000 TCR beta sequences with specific HLA alleles at a false discovery rate of 0.05. The authors suggested that the approach could potentially be extended to other disease states and immunological phenotypes. In a later analysis, most CMV-associated TCR beta chains were found to appear HLA-restricted, with HLA associations seemingly driven largely by CMV exposure. Most TCR sequences were seen in very few donors, while some public TCRs were found in many individuals. In an earlier analysis of approximately 590 of the donors, most TCR beta V segments were observed in productive rearrangements about 90% or about 30% of the time, broadly matching IMGT annotations. In a later analysis, several top co-occurrence clusters were reported to appear linked to parvovirus B19, influenza, CMV and Epstein-Barr virus. Because some donors lacked HLA typing at each locus, the association tests relied only on the typed subset. CMV serostatus was the only immune exposure information available for the cohort. Sequencing depth was assumed to be roughly uniform across donors in the presence/absence analyses, though that assumption may not hold. Correlated functional status among segregating V segments might be attributable to linkage disequilibrium, but an unknown experimental factor could not be ruled out. Strong co-occurrence of HLA alleles, especially DR and DQ, made assigning TCR associations to individual alleles difficult. In a later analysis, HLA-associated TCR beta chains showed more clonal expansion and lower generation probabilities than non-associated chains that were equally common. In this cohort, only TCR beta chains were sequenced, and detectable features were limited by the absence of alpha or paired-chain data. A group of highly shared sequence variants was considered likely to be a technical artifact of the sequencing pipeline. V-gene and J-gene trimming of TCR beta chains was associated with a missense DCLRE1C variant in a later genetic analysis, and the association was replicated in an independent cohort. The earlier analysis of around 600 of the donors excluded over 15 rarely observed V segments, including chromosome 9 orphons, because counts were too low. Compared with the 666-donor mean, donors in an Asian-associated ancestry cluster had fewer N-insertions in productive TCRs, according to a later genetic analysis. The 87-base-pair reads could not distinguish some IMGT-functional V segments, including TRBV6-2 and TRBV6-3, so those segments were excluded. The classifier was reported to diagnose cytomegalovirus status with high specificity and sensitivity in both the original and validation cohorts.

Library generation was performed with the immunoSEQ multiplex PCR assay. A mixture of 60 forward primers for TCR Vbeta segments and 13 reverse primers for TCR Jbeta segments was used in the multiplex PCR. Amplification of the CDR3 region of rearranged TCR beta genes was performed with a multiplex PCR assay on genomic DNA. The Illumina HiSeq System was used to sequence the amplified TCR beta libraries as 87-base-pair reads. On the authors' methods: In a later analysis, some 80 million unique TCR beta chains were counted across the 500 to 700 repertoires, and roughly 9.9 million of these chains were shared by at least two donors. Raw reads were error-corrected and collapsed into unique sequences by a nearest-neighbor algorithm in which closely related sequences were merged to remove PCR and sequencing errors. Alignment of CDR3 sequences to IMGT reference sequences was used to assign V, D and J gene segments. Each retained sequence needed at least a six-nucleotide match to both a V gene segment and a J gene segment. Rearrangements were classified as productive when the CDR3 lacked stop codons and remained in frame with V and J, and all other rearrangements were classified as non-productive. CDR3 was defined according to IMGT convention as the region running from the second conserved V-encoded cysteine to the conserved J-encoded phenylalanine. The earlier analysis of some 600 of the donors excluded sequences that lacked an unambiguous match to a single V gene segment. In an earlier analysis of approximately 590 of the donors, V segments were called functional above 56.7% productive rearrangements and were called segregating when the between-donor standard deviation exceeded 5%. A statistical classification framework was built to diagnose cytomegalovirus status from the catalog of TCR beta chain sequences. In a later analysis, TCR nucleotide sequences were compared against IMGT/GENE-DB human TR gene sequences so that V and J genes could be assigned. A later analysis assigned CDR3 sequences and most-parsimonious VDJ recombination scenarios with the TCRdist pipeline. In a later analysis, each TCR beta chain was defined by its CDR3 amino acid sequence together with its V-gene family, and reads without a unique V-gene family were excluded. To address suspected cross-contamination and a sequencing artifact, a later analysis removed under 600 highly shared, low-generation-probability nucleotide sequences. In a later analysis, a clonal expansion index for each public chain was calculated from normalized within-repertoire ranks of inferred template counts. A later analysis computed generation probabilities with a VDJ recombination model fitted to out-of-frame rearrangements, and checked the results against IGoR. Hypergeometric tests were used in a later analysis to score TCR-TCR, TCR-HLA and TCR-CMV co-occurrence, with a repertoire-size bias correction applied to the TCR pairs. A later analysis estimated false discovery rates by permuting HLA or CMV assignments 20 times. In a later analysis, co-occurring TCRs were grouped with DBSCAN, and TCRdist sequence similarity was added when clustering was performed within HLA-allele-positive subsets. Co-occurrence clustering excluded repertoires with fewer than 30,000 or more than 120,000 public chains, plus five with anomalous nucleotide sharing. As stored in TCRdb, this immuneACCESS dataset retains in-frame rearrangements with V and J assigned. A fraction of the clones does not appear; measured against another copy, unresolved V genes explain less than half of the discrepancy, and the remainder lacks a known reason. V and J calls and clone size follow that table, whereas D and trimming were derived from the DNA. Counted in this sample were over 150,000 clones; around three quarters of them appeared once. The leading ten clones occupy 1.6% of the sample.

The CDR3 spans 15 residues, from the cysteine through the phenylalanine. Only CDR3 DNA is held: 45 bases, read in frame from base 1. Deletion took 4 bases off V and 0 bases off J, with a span of 12 bases between the germline ends. For CDR1 and CDR2, the germline V gene (reference sequence) lists MNHEY and SMNVEV. This clone was seen a handful of times. This clone's antigen is unknown. Base-call qualities are not available, and no considerably larger clone is one nucleotide away. This TCR was sampled from a young woman in good health and CMV-seronegative. The sequence links TRBV27 to TRBJ1-2; TRBD1 could be the D gene, as 5 bases match. Sequenced: PBMCs. The nucleotide sequence is TGTGCCAGCAGTTCAACAGGTTATTCTAACTATGGCTACACCTTC. Its protein reads: CASSSTGYSNYGYTF.